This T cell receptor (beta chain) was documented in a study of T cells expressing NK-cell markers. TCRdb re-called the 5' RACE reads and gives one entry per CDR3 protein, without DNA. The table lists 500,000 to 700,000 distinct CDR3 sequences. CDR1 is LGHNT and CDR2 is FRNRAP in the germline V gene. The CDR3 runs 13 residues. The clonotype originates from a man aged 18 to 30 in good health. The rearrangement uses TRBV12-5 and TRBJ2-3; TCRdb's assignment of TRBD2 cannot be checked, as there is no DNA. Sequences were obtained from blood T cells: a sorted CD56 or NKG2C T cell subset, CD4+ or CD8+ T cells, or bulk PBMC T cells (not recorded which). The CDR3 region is CASGLREGHTQYF.